This is a list of T cell receptor beta chains from one sample in a study of T-cell reconstitution after alpha-beta-depleted transplantation in children. TCRdb reprocessed the PCR reads with MiXCR, giving one entry per CDR3 protein. Here the sample spans fewer than 400,000 distinct CDR3 sequences, roughly 22% being singletons. The sample here was PBMCs from the stem cell graft donor, taken from the stem cell graft. Receptor source: a human donor who donated a stem cell graft to a child with acute myeloid leukemia. The CDR3 runs from the conserved cysteine through the conserved F or W. A D gene is named only where the DNA matches it firmly. Where a row states a size, it is once, few, many or the class of an expanded clone; other rows omit it.

TRBD1 TRBJ1-2 - TRBV24-1 CATSVKEDRGHYGYTF TGTGCCACCAGTGTCAAAGAGGACAGGGGCCACTATGGCTACACCTTC
TRBD2 TRBJ2-7 few TRBV2 CASLPLAYSSYEQYF TGTGCCAGTCTCCCACTAGCGTATAGCTCCTACGAGCAGTACTTC
- TRBJ1-1 - TRBV18 CASSPDSNTEAFF TGTGCCAGCTCACCTGACAGTAACACTGAAGCTTTCTTT
- TRBJ2-7 - TRBV29-1 CSVEGWGYRYEQYF TGCAGCGTTGAAGGCTGGGGCTACCGTTACGAGCAGTACTTC
- TRBJ2-1 - TRBV5-1 CASSLNSDNEQFF TGCGCCAGCAGCTTGAACAGTGACAATGAGCAGTTCTTC
TRBD1 TRBJ2-2 many TRBV29-1 CSVVQGAQSGELFF TGCAGCGTTGTTCAGGGGGCGCAATCCGGGGAGCTGTTTTTT
- TRBJ2-2 few TRBV24-1 CATSQSTGELFF TGTGCCACCAGCCAGTCAACCGGGGAGCTGTTTTTT
TRBD2 TRBJ2-1 - TRBV29-1 CSVPLAGRYNEQFF TGCAGCGTGCCACTAGCGGGAAGGTACAATGAGCAGTTCTTC
TRBD2 TRBJ2-3 - TRBV11-2 CASSPIGLDTDTQYF TGTGCCAGCAGCCCAATAGGACTAGACACAGATACGCAGTATTTT
TRBD2 TRBJ2-4 - TRBV7-2 CASSLRLAGVLDIQYF TGTGCCAGCAGCTTAAGACTAGCGGGAGTGTTAGACATTCAGTACTTC
TRBD1 TRBJ2-7 few TRBV29-1 CSVGVTGAYEQYF TGCAGCGTGGGGGTGACAGGGGCATACGAGCAGTACTTC
TRBD1 TRBJ2-1 - TRBV12-3/TRBV12-4 CASSWGQGGKFF TGTGCCAGCAGTTGGGGACAGGGGGGGAAGTTCTTC
TRBD2 TRBJ2-3 many TRBV29-1 CSARTSRSTDTQYF TGCAGCGCCAGGACTAGCCGAAGCACAGATACGCAGTATTTT
- TRBJ1-2 - TRBV20-1 CSARGTVMQGHGYTF TGCAGTGCTAGAGGGACGGTAATGCAGGGTCATGGCTACACCTTC